Sequencing of this TCR beta chain was carried out in a study of blood T cells in healthy people across ages. Whole-study results and caveats: Diversity was higher, and naive CD4+ cells more numerous, in long-lived donors than in aged donors.

Germline V CDR1 and CDR2: DFQATT, SNEGSKA (reference sequence). The germline V and J ends were trimmed by 5 bases and 0 bases, with 14 bases remaining between them. The CDR3 covers 14 residues. In regard to this clonotype: What it recognizes is unknown.

Primed by a sample-barcoded 5' primer and a J-beta primer mix, a second PCR proceeded for about 6 to 11 cycles. TCRdb reprocessed the 5' RACE reads with MiXCR, giving one entry per CDR3 protein. The sample has about 930,000 distinct CDR3 sequences, around 29% seen once. These data are also associated with another study on T cells of mothers and their children. That paper states: Related mother-child pairs showed slightly, non-significantly higher overlap than unrelated pairs.

The V and J genes are TRBV20-1 and TRBJ2-7, with D perhaps TRBD2 (5 bases). The TCR comes from a woman in her thirties or forties in good health. Sequences were obtained from blood. The DNA of the CDR3 is TGCAGTGCTGAATATAGCGAGAGCTCCTACGAGCAGTACTTC. It is translated as CSAEYSESSYEQYF.